The 8 T cell receptor beta chains below come from one sample, sequenced in a study of identical twins. In TCRdb, the 5' RACE reads were re-called with MiXCR into one record per CDR3 protein. The sample yields 520,000 or so distinct CDR3 sequences, around 20% seen once. Another study also made use of these data, one on T cells expressing NK-cell markers.

The sequencing input was CD4+ T cells sorted from blood. The receptors here all came from a woman younger than 35 in good health.

The CDR3 DNA follows: TGTGCCAGCAGCTTACTCTCCATCTACGAGCAGTACTTC. It encodes CASSLLSIYEQYF. J is TRBJ2-7 and V is TRBV7-8; D is ambiguous. V was pared by 2 bases and J by 3 bases, with 8 bases between. There are 13 residues in the CDR3. The V gene's germline CDR1 is SGHVS and CDR2 FQNEAQ. The whole variable domain, filled in from reference TRBV7-8 and TRBJ2-7, reads GAGVSQSPRYKVAKRGQDVALRCDPISGHVSLFWYQQALGQGPEFLTYFQNEAQLDKSGLPSDRFFAERPEGSVSTLKIQRTQQEDSAVYLCASSLLSIYEQYFGPGTRLTVT.

The chain links TRBV11-2 to TRBJ1-2, with 9 bases lining up with TRBD1. Germline CDR1 SGHAT, CDR2 FQNNGV. The CDR3 sequence is 15 residues long. The V and J ends lost 6 bases and 7 bases, in that order; junction bases with no gene match: 12. As DNA, the CDR3 is TGTGCCAGCAGTCCGGGACAGGGCGGGGGTTTTGGCTACACCTTC. The encoded protein is CASSPGQGGGFGYTF. The full variable domain, completed using reference TRBV11-2 and TRBJ1-2, is EAGVAQSPRYKIIEKRQSVAFWCNPISGHATLYWYQQILGQGPKLLIQFQNNGVVDDSQLPKDRFSAERLKGVDSTLKIQPAKLEDSAVYLCASSPGQGGGFGYTFGSGTRLTVV.

This clonotype was found a few times. This chain joins TRBV15 and TRBJ2-1, with 8 bases identical to TRBD2. This CDR3 spans 16 amino acids. Germline loops: CDR1 LNHNV, CDR2 YYDKDF (reference sequence). V lost 3 bases, J lost 3 bases, and 7 bases stayed unmatched. CDR3 sequence reads: CATSSDVGRGYNEQFF. Here the CDR3 DNA reads TGTGCCACCAGCAGTGACGTCGGGAGGGGCTACAATGAGCAGTTCTTC. Complete variable domain (other parts from reference TRBV15 and TRBJ2-1): DAMVIQNPRYQVTQFGKPVTLSCSQTLNHNVMYWYQQKSSQAPKLLFHYYDKDFNNEADTPDNFQSRRPNTSFCFLDIRSPGLGDTAMYLCATSSDVGRGYNEQFFGPGTRLTVL.

This clonotype has only a few counts. V and J are TRBV30 and TRBJ1-4; no reliable D call. V lost 3 bases to trimming and J lost 5 bases, with 10 bases between them. CDR3 length equals 13 residues. Germline V gene sequence: CDR1 GTSNPN, CDR2 SVGIG (reference sequence). CDR3 protein: CAWSLNFNEKLFF. The CDR3 nucleotides read TGTGCCTGGAGCTTAAACTTCAATGAAAAACTGTTTTTT.

The chain is built from TRBV2 and TRBJ2-3, with 9 positions matching TRBD1. The CDR3 is 15 residues long. The V gene end was trimmed by 6 bases and the J gene end by 3 bases; junction bases not matched to a gene: 7. Germline V gene sequence: CDR1 SNHLY, CDR2 FYNNEI. CDR3 region: CASSANRGRTDTQYF. DNA for the CDR3: TGTGCCAGCAGCGCCAACAGGGGGCGGACAGATACGCAGTATTTT.

This clonotype was detected a few times. The CDR3 here is CASSQGLVLYEQYF. The CDR3 nucleotides read TGTGCCAGCAGCCAAGGGCTGGTCCTATACGAGCAGTACTTC. The V gene is TRBV3-1, the J gene TRBJ2-7; D is uncertain. Trimming took 1 base from V and 4 from J, leaving 11 bases between them. The CDR3 has 14 amino acids. Germline V lookup: CDR1 LGHDT, CDR2 YNNKEL (reference sequence).

The CDR3 nucleotides are TGCGCCAGCAGCTCCAGGGTTGGTGGTGGTTACGAGCAGTACTTC. Its translation is CASSSRVGGGYEQYF. The chain carries TRBV5-1 and TRBJ2-7; possibly TRBD1 for D (5 bases). The germline CDR1 and CDR2 sequences are SGHRS and YFSETQ. CDR3 length: 15 residues. V was clipped by 3 bases and J by 4 bases, with 17 bases between them.

V usage is TRBV2 and J usage is TRBJ2-5; D gene unclear. Trimming left V 7 bases short and J 2 bases short, with 14 bases between. Germline V gene lookup returns CDR1 SNHLY and CDR2 FYNNEI. This CDR3 spans 14 amino acids. The DNA for the CDR3 is TGTGCCAGCATCAAGGACGTAGGACAAGAGACCCAGTACTTC. It specifies CASIKDVGQETQYF.